These 12 T cell receptor beta chains share one sample of origin, sequenced in a study of brain metastases from non-small cell lung cancer. Generated by immunoSEQ multiplex PCR, the TCRdb table keeps only in-frame clones and is missing some. The sample contains about 8,000 clones, 85% of which appear only once. The sample consisted of primary lung tumor tissue. The source of these receptors is a donor over 35 with non-small cell lung cancer.

The CDR3 sequence is CASTRAGHLYEQYF. CDR3 coding DNA: TGTGCCAGCACCAGAGCGGGACATTTATACGAGCAGTACTTC. V and J are TRBV28 and TRBJ2-7, with a tentative D call TRBD2 (7 bases). This CDR3 has 14 amino acids. Germline lookup yields CDR1 MDHEN and CDR2 SYDVKM. Deletions cut 7 bases from V and 4 bases from J, with 17 bases between.

The V call is TRBV19, the J call TRBJ2-7; TRBD1 matches 8 bases. V was clipped by 5 bases and J by 4 bases; unmatched bases: 10. Looked up from germline, CDR1 is LNHDA and CDR2 is SQIVND (reference sequence). The CDR3 consists of 15 residues. The chain's CDR3 is CASSFGQGGRYEQYF. The CDR3 DNA sequence: TGTGCCAGTAGTTTCGGACAGGGAGGAAGGTACGAGCAGTACTTC.

J is TRBJ1-1 and V is TRBV5-1, with D perhaps matching TRBD1 (6 bases). CDR3 size: 12 residues. Per the germline V gene, CDR1 is SGHRS and CDR2 is YFSETQ. Trimming took 5 bases from V and 8 from J, leaving 13 bases between them. CDR3 amino acids: CASSFGGVEAFF. DNA for the CDR3: TGCGCCAGCAGTTTCGGGGGCGTAGAAGCTTTCTTT.

The CDR3 here is CASSPGDTPHGYTF. CDR3 nucleotides: TGTGCCAGCTCACCGGGGGATACACCTCATGGCTACACCTTC. The chain couples TRBV18 to TRBJ1-2, with D maybe TRBD1 (5 bases). V was cut by 3 bases and J by 6 bases, with 14 bases left in between. CDR1 and CDR2 (germline): KGHSH, LQKENI. This CDR3 comprises 14 residues.

This rearrangement joins TRBV2 to TRBJ2-4; D may be TRBD1 (5 bases). The V and J ends lost 3 bases and 0 bases respectively, with 9 bases between them. The CDR3 totals 15 residues. CDR1 is SNHLY, CDR2 FYNNEI, per germline. The CDR3 coding sequence is TGTGCCAGCAGTGAGGGGCTGATAGCCAAAAACATTCAGTACTTC. It specifies CASSEGLIAKNIQYF. Filled out from reference TRBV2 and TRBJ2-4, the complete variable domain reads EPEVTQTPSHQVTQMGQEVILRCVPISNHLYFYWYRQILGQKVEFLVSFYNNEISEKSEIFDDQFSVERPDGSNFTLKIRSTKLEDSAMYFCASSEGLIAKNIQYFGAGTRLSVL.

The CDR3 DNA reads TGTGCCAGCTCTCCGGAAGGACCTATCCACGGCACTGAAGCTTTCTTT. It codes for CASSPEGPIHGTEAFF. J is TRBJ1-1 and V is TRBV18; D uncertain. Deletions cut 6 bases from V and 4 bases from J, with 21 bases between. Germline V gene lookup returns CDR1 KGHSH and CDR2 LQKENI. CDR3 length: 16 amino acids.

The CDR3 DNA sequence: TGTGCCATCCTAGGAGGGGGGGATACGCAGTATTTT. Translation gives CAILGGGDTQYF. This chain uses TRBV10-3 with TRBJ2-3; D possibly uses TRBD1 or TRBD2 (6 bases each). Germline CDR1 is ENHRY and CDR2 is SYGVKD. The CDR3 has 12 amino acids. The ends were cut back, 8 bases at V and 6 bases at J, with 12 bases in the middle.

The chain combines TRBV7-9 with TRBJ1-6; D might be TRBD1 (5 bases). The CDR3 covers 14 residues. Trimming removed 1 base at V and 7 bases at J, with 8 bases between. The V gene's germline CDR1 is SEHNR and CDR2 FQNEAQ (reference sequence). CDR3 bases: TGTGCCAGCAGCTTAGGGGAGGGGAATTCACCCCTCCACTTT. Translated: CASSLGEGNSPLHF.

This clone appeared a few times. The chain links TRBV19 to TRBJ1-4; D gene uncertain. This CDR3 is 14 amino acids long. The V gene's germline CDR1 is LNHDA and CDR2 SQIVND (reference sequence). The V end lost 3 bases, the J end lost 8 bases, and 13 bases lay between the germline ends. The CDR3 DNA is TGTGCCAGTAGTATTCGAAGGGAAGGCGAAAAACTGTTTTTT. It codes for CASSIRREGEKLFF. Full variable domain (outside the CDR3, taken from reference TRBV19 and TRBJ1-4): DGGITQSPKYLFRKEGQNVTLSCEQNLNHDAMYWYRQDPGQGLRLIYYSQIVNDFQKGDIAEGYSVSREKKESFPLTVTSAQKNPTAFYLCASSIRREGEKLFFGSGTQLSVL.

This chain joins TRBV2 and TRBJ2-3; D not resolved. The germline CDR1 and CDR2 sequences are SNHLY and FYNNEI. There are 12 residues in the CDR3. V gave up 0 bases and J gave up 6 bases, with 4 bases separating them. Here the CDR3 reads CASSEARDTQYF. The CDR3, as DNA: TGTGCCAGCAGTGAAGCGCGGGATACGCAGTATTTT.

The chain couples TRBV5-1 to TRBJ2-5, with 8 bases that match TRBD1. This CDR3 is built from 14 residues. Germline V lookup: CDR1 SGHRS, CDR2 YFSETQ. V was pared by 6 bases and J by 1 base, with 5 bases of the junction left unmatched. The CDR3 reads CASNRGTGQETQYF. As DNA, the CDR3 is TGCGCCAGCAACCGTGGGACAGGCCAAGAGACCCAGTACTTC.

This clone was seen just once. The genes are TRBV5-1 and TRBJ1-1; D uncertain. Germline CDR1 reads SGHRS; CDR2 reads YFSETQ. The CDR3 covers 15 residues. V lost 8 bases to trimming and J lost 1 base, with 18 bases between them. CDR3 loop: CASSRSVGENTEAFF. CDR3 bases: TGCGCCAGTAGCCGAAGCGTTGGGGAGAACACTGAAGCTTTCTTT. The full variable domain, completed using reference TRBV5-1 and TRBJ1-1, is KAGVTQTPRYLIKTRGQQVTLSCSPISGHRSVSWYQQTPGQGLQFLFEYFSETQRNKGNFPGRFSGRQFSNSRSEMNVSTLELGDSALYLCASSRSVGENTEAFFGQGTRLTVV.